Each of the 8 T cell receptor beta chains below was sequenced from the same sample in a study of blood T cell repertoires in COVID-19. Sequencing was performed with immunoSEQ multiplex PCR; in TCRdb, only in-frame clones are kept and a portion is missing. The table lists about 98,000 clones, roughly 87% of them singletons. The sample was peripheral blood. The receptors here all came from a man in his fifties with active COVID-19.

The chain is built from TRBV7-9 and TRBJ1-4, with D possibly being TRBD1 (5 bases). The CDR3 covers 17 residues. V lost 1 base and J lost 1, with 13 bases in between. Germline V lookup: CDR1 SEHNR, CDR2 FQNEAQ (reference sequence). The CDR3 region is CASSLVWDSRTNEKLFF. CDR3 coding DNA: TGTGCCAGCAGCTTAGTATGGGACTCCAGAACTAATGAAAAACTGTTTTTT.

The CDR3 nucleotides read TGTGCCACCAGCAGCCCTTTAACCGGGGAAGAGACCCAGTACTTC. It codes for CATSSPLTGEETQYF. V and J are TRBV15 and TRBJ2-5, with D possibly being TRBD2 (5 bases). Looked up from germline, CDR1 is LNHNV and CDR2 is YYDKDF (reference sequence). The length of the CDR3 is 15 residues. V was clipped by 3 bases and J by 3 bases, with 14 bases between them.

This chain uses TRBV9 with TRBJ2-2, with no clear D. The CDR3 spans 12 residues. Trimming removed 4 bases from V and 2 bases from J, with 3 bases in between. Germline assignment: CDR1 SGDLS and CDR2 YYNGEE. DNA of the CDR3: TGTGCCAGCAGCTCTAACACCGGGGAGCTGTTTTTT. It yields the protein CASSSNTGELFF.

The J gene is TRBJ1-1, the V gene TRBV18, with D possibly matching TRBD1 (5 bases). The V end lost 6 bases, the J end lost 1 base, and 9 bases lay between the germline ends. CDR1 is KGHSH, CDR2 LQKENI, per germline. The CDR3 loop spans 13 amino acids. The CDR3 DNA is TGTGCCAGCTCCCGGACAACGAACACTGAAGCTTTCTTT. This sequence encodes CASSRTTNTEAFF. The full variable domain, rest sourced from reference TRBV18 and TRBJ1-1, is NAGVMQNPRHLVRRRGQEARLRCSPMKGHSHVYWYRQLPEEGLKFMVYLQKENIIDESGMPKERFSAEFPKEGPSILRIQQVVRGDSAAYFCASSRTTNTEAFFGQGTRLTVV.

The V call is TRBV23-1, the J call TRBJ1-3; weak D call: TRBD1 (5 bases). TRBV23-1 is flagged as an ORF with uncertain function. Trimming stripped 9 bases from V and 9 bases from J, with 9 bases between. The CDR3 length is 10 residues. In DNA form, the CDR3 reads TGCGCCAGGCCGACAGCCACCATATATTTT. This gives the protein CARPTATIYF.

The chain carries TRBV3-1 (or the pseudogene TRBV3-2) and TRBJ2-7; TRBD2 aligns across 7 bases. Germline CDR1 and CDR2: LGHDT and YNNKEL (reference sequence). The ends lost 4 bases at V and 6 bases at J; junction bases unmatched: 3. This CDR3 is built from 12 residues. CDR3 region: CASSPGLTEQYF. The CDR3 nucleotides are TGTGCCAGCAGCCCGGGACTAACCGAGCAGTACTTC.

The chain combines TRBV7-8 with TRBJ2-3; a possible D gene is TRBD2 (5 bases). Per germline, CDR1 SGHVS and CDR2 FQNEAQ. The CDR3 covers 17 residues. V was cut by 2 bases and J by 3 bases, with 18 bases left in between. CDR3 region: CASSLRGSGSSTDTQYF. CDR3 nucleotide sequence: TGTGCCAGCAGCTTAAGAGGGTCGGGTAGCTCTACAGATACGCAGTATTTT.

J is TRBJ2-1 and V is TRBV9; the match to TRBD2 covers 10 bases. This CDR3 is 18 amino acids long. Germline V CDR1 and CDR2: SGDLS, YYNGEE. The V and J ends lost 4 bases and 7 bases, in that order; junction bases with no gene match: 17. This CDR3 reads CASSPRASGGHEWNEQFF. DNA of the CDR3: TGTGCCAGCAGCCCGAGGGCTAGCGGGGGCCACGAGTGGAATGAGCAGTTCTTC.